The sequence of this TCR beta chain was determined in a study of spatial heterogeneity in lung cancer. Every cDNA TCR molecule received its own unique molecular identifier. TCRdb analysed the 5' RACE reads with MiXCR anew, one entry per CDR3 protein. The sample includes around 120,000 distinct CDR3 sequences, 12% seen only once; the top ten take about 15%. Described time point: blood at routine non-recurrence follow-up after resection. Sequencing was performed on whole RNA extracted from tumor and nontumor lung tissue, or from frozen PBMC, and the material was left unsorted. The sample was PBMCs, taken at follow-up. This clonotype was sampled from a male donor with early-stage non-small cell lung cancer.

The CDR3: CASSQVGSYEQYF. For the CDR3, the DNA is TGCGCCAGCAGCCAAGTGGGGTCCTACGAGCAGTACTTC. The chain uses TRBV4-3 and TRBJ2-7; no reliable D call. V dropped 1 base and J dropped 1 base, with 5 bases sitting between them. The CDR3 length is 13 residues. Germline V lookup: CDR1 LGHNA, CDR2 YSLEER.